Given below is one T cell receptor (beta chain) in context. The antigen is undetermined. These data belong to a study of somatic mutations in cytotoxic T cells in rheumatoid arthritis. Study background: At nearly 100% purity, some V beta antibody-stained T-cell populations were flow-sorted, and these included V beta1+ cells that were sequenced for TCRB.

General study points: It was found that CD8+ T-cell clonality in rheumatoid arthritis patients did not differ significantly from that in age-matched healthy controls. A largest CD8+ clone above 20% of CD8+ cells occurred in about an eighth of the roughly 60 patients. Only rheumatoid arthritis patients, not healthy controls, showed CD8+ clonality increasing with age.

Trimming took 5 bases from V and 0 from J, leaving 10 bases between them. Looked up from germline, CDR1 is SGHVS and CDR2 is FQNEAQ. This CDR3 contains 14 residues. TCRdb keeps only in-frame clones here, not all; method: immunoSEQ multiplex PCR. The data show roughly 20,000 clones, around 80% seen once. The chain joins TRBV7-8 to TRBJ2-5; D possibly corresponds to TRBD1 (6 bases). The origin of this receptor is an adult with rheumatoid arthritis. Sequencing was carried out using CD8+ T cells sorted from blood. CDR3: CASSPRGYQETQYF. Here the CDR3 DNA reads TGTGCCAGCAGCCCTAGGGGGTACCAAGAGACCCAGTACTTC.